What follows are 14 T cell receptor beta chains derived from one specimen sequenced in a study of T cell responses to AZD1222 COVID-19 vaccine. Sequenced by immunoSEQ multiplex PCR; TCRdb stores in-frame clones only, minus some. The data show about 180,000 clones, 80% to 90% seen once. The material sequenced was peripheral blood, taken on day 0 of AZD1222 vaccination. The receptor source for this set is an adult in good health.

The chain has TRBV29-1 and TRBJ1-2; no firm D call. This CDR3 is built from 16 residues. The germline V and J ends were trimmed by 4 bases and 1 base, with 19 bases remaining between them. CDR1 and CDR2 from the germline V gene are SQVTM and ANQGSEA. The CDR3 here is CSVGYGSNQYNYGYTF. For the CDR3, the DNA is TGCAGCGTTGGTTATGGCAGTAATCAGTATAACTATGGCTACACCTTC.

The chain recombines TRBV24-1 with TRBJ2-5, with D tentatively TRBD2 (6 bases). The CDR3 covers 14 residues. The V and J ends lost 5 bases and 4 bases respectively, with 13 bases between them. Germline V CDR1 and CDR2: KGHDR, SFDVKD. The CDR3 region is CATSGPSVTETQYF. The CDR3 DNA reads TGTGCCACCAGTGGGCCTAGCGTGACAGAGACCCAGTACTTC.

This clone was counted only a few times. The V call is TRBV7-9, the J call TRBJ1-5; 8 nucleotides line up with TRBD1. The CDR3 is made up of 13 amino acids. Germline values: CDR1 SEHNR, CDR2 FQNEAQ (reference sequence). The junction had 8 bases not matched to a gene; V was cut back by 10 bases and J by 6 bases. CDR3 region: CAIQDRGGQPQHF. The CDR3 nucleotides read TGTGCCATCCAAGACAGGGGCGGTCAGCCCCAGCATTTT.

The chain has TRBV5-6 and TRBJ2-2; possibly TRBD1 or TRBD2 for D (5 bases each). V was cut by 5 bases and J by 2 bases, with 13 bases left in between. The CDR3 runs 15 residues. Germline V lookup: CDR1 SGHDT, CDR2 YYEEEE. This CDR3 is CASSSGTANTGELFF. The CDR3 DNA is TGTGCCAGCAGTTCCGGGACGGCTAACACCGGGGAGCTGTTTTTT.

This clone was recorded a few times. The chain employs TRBV5-1 and TRBJ2-7; TRBD1 matches at 7 bases. This CDR3 region has 14 residues. From germline, CDR1 is SGHRS and CDR2 YFSETQ. With 3 bases clipped from V and 0 bases from J, the junction kept 3 bases outside the gene matches. This CDR3 reads CASSSTGDSYEQYF. The CDR3 bases are TGCGCCAGCAGCTCAACAGGGGACTCCTACGAGCAGTACTTC.

In the case of this clone: The identical CDR3 is also encoded by other nucleotide sequences in the sample. The V call is TRBV27, the J call TRBJ1-4; 7 positions agree with TRBD1. CDR3 length equals 15 residues. CDR1 is MNHEY and CDR2 is SMNVEV in the germline V gene (reference sequence). V was pared by 2 bases and J by 8 bases, with 8 bases of the junction left unmatched. For the CDR3, the DNA is TGTGCCAGCAGTTTAAGAGGGGGCGCAGGGGAAAAACTGTTTTTT. The encoded protein is CASSLRGGAGEKLFF.

In its sample, this clone was seen a few times. The CDR3 coding sequence is TGCGCCAGCAGCCAAGCGGGACAGGGCTACGAGCAGTACTTC. Its translation is CASSQAGQGYEQYF. This rearrangement joins TRBV4-3 to TRBJ2-7; 9 bases are a match to TRBD1. CDR1 is LGHNA and CDR2 is YSLEER in the germline V gene. Germline trimming cut 1 base from V and 3 bases from J; bases unmatched to any gene: 1. This CDR3 region has 14 residues.

This sequence joins TRBV5-1 and TRBJ1-2; TRBD1 aligns across 9 bases. The junction had 10 bases not matched to a gene; V was cut back by 3 bases and J by 4 bases. Germline loops: CDR1 SGHRS, CDR2 YFSETQ. CDR3 size: 16 residues. CDR3 nucleotides: TGCGCCAGCAGCTGGAACACGGGACAGGGAACCTATGGCTACACCTTC. This encodes CASSWNTGQGTYGYTF. Filled out from reference TRBV5-1 and TRBJ1-2, the complete variable domain reads KAGVTQTPRYLIKTRGQQVTLSCSPISGHRSVSWYQQTPGQGLQFLFEYFSETQRNKGNFPGRFSGRQFSNSRSEMNVSTLELGDSALYLCASSWNTGQGTYGYTFGSGTRLTVV.

V and J are TRBV4-3 and TRBJ1-4, with 7 bases fitting TRBD1. Germline trimming cut 3 bases from V and 4 bases from J; bases unmatched to any gene: 2. The CDR3 loop spans 14 amino acids. The germline gives CDR1 LGHNA, CDR2 YSLEER. The CDR3 DNA reads TGCGCCAGCAGCCAGGGACAGCTTAATGAAAAACTGTTTTTT. It is translated as CASSQGQLNEKLFF.

This chain joins TRBV30 and TRBJ1-4, with TRBD1 matching over 7 bases. The CDR3 contains 15 residues. V lost 0 bases to trimming and J lost 5 bases; unmatched junction nucleotides: 6. Germline CDR1 GTSNPN, CDR2 SVGIG (reference sequence). The CDR3 loop reads CAWSVRRQGNEKLFF. CDR3 in DNA: TGTGCCTGGAGTGTAAGGCGACAGGGAAATGAAAAACTGTTTTTT.

The genes are TRBV12-3 or TRBV12-4 and TRBJ1-5; maybe TRBD1 (5 bases). The length of the CDR3 is 13 residues. Between the trimmed V and J ends, which lost 3 bases and 3 bases, there was a span of 6 bases. The DNA of the CDR3 is TGTGCCAGCAGTTTGGGGCCCAATCAGCCCCAGCATTTT. This translates into CASSLGPNQPQHF.

This clone occurred a few times. The chain combines TRBV2 with TRBJ2-2, with D uncertain. There are 16 residues in the CDR3. V dropped 0 bases and J dropped 3 bases, with 11 bases sitting between them. CDR1 is SNHLY, CDR2 FYNNEI, per germline. CDR3 sequence (DNA): TGTGCCAGCAGTGAAGCAGAATGGCTTTACACCGGGGAGCTGTTTTTT. Its protein is CASSEAEWLYTGELFF. The full variable domain, completed using reference TRBV2 and TRBJ2-2, is EPEVTQTPSHQVTQMGQEVILRCVPISNHLYFYWYRQILGQKVEFLVSFYNNEISEKSEIFDDQFSVERPDGSNFTLKIRSTKLEDSAMYFCASSEAEWLYTGELFFGEGSRLTVL.

V is TRBV19 and J is TRBJ2-2; TRBD1 matches at 8 bases. CDR3 length equals 16 residues. V dropped 9 bases and J dropped 7; count of bases not matched to a gene: 16. Germline V lookup: CDR1 LNHDA, CDR2 SQIVND (reference sequence). CDR3 in DNA: TGTGCCAGCCGAGTCCCGACAGGGGCCTGGGACGGGGAGCTGTTTTTT. It yields the protein CASRVPTGAWDGELFF.

The gene calls are TRBV11-2 and TRBJ2-7; the D gene is possibly TRBD1 (5 bases). Trimming left V 2 bases short and J 0 bases short, with 14 bases between. Looked up from germline, CDR1 is SGHAT and CDR2 is FQNNGV. This CDR3 contains 16 residues. The CDR3 spells CASSLYSLGDSYEQYF. CDR3 sequence (DNA): TGTGCCAGCAGCTTATATTCCCTAGGGGACTCCTACGAGCAGTACTTC.